The source of this T cell receptor (beta chain) is a study of T cell changes during pregnancy in multiple sclerosis. Generated by immunoSEQ multiplex PCR, the TCRdb table keeps only in-frame clones and is missing some. The sample has around 55,000 clones; around 93% are singletons. J was trimmed by 5 bases and V by 9 bases; bases with no gene match: 10. The germline V gene encodes CDR1 MRHNA and CDR2 SNTAGT. This CDR3 spans 15 amino acids. The specimen was CD8+ T cells from peripheral blood mononuclear cells, collected in the second trimester of pregnancy. This receptor was identified in a female donor with multiple sclerosis, enrolled in a pregnancy study. J is TRBJ2-2 and V is TRBV6-4, with 9 bases fitting TRBD1. The CDR3 region has the DNA TGTGCCAGTCAGCCGGGACAGGGTGAAACCGGGGAGCTGTTTTTT. Translated: CASQPGQGETGELFF.